A selection of T cell receptor beta chains follows, all from one sample in a study of T cells after somatic rescue of genetic block. The method was immunoSEQ multiplex PCR; TCRdb's version includes in-frame clones alone and lacks a portion of them. The repertoire consists of under 15,000 clones, with 71% occurring once and the leading ten covering approximately 12%. The sample taken for sequencing was peripheral blood mononuclear cells (PBMCs). These receptors came from a boy aged 10-17 years. The CDR3 runs from the conserved cysteine through the conserved F or W. Fields, in order: V gene, clone size, CDR3 protein. Size is omitted from some rows. Given values are once, few, many or a class for expanded clones.

TRBV5-1 - CASSTPGRETFYEQYF
TRBV19 - CASSTGRDIMAPLHF
TRBV28 once CASSLETTEQYF
TRBV7-2 few CASSLARRTSDLGEQYF
TRBV6-1 - CASSEAFAGSGVGGPLHF
TRBV27 - CASSLDWYNSPLHF
TRBV7-9 few CASSLGSGSLGQFF
TRBV20-1 - CSAEPPQYF
TRBV4-1 - CASSQVPGLAGLTTDTQYF
TRBV18 - CASSPGQGKGYTF
TRBV7-9 - CASSKTGGGSYNEQFF
TRBV29-1 - CSVEAAARADYGYTF
TRBV30 - CAWRPQGNSNQPQHF
TRBV5-1 - CASSWTGGTEAFF
TRBV28 - CASSFSQRGLTYEQYF
TRBV5-6 - CASSLAGCTYEQYF
TRBV6-5 - CASSSLAGGYQETQYF
TRBV10-3 - CAIAPGPANTEAFF
TRBV5-1 few CASSPQGASYGYTF
TRBV5-1 - CASSLAGYLYNEQFF
TRBV19 - CASSTRKQASYEQYF
TRBV10-3 - CAISESGGSYNEQFF
TRBV9 - CASSLVSGTDTQYF
TRBV27 - CASSSIRRVGADSNEKLFF
TRBV25-1 - CASSDAYRLGEQYF
TRBV30 - CAWSISGGTDTQYF
TRBV11-2 - CASSLVGATPQETQYF
TRBV2 - CASSARDRGPDTQYF
TRBV6-5 once CASSYSGGTHEQFF
TRBV14 - CASSQGTGNSPLHF
TRBV18 few CASSPPPWTEGYTF
TRBV11-2 - CASSSSRQIDSYEQYF
TRBV5-8 few CASGFFKNIQYF
TRBV30 - CAWSVPYRGPGEKLFF
TRBV28 - CASTLAPNSPLHF
TRBV27 - CASSFDSSGNTIYF
TRBV6-5 once CASSRTYEQYF
TRBV11-2 medium-sized CASSLPHSGQYF
TRBV10-3 few CAISDYVGGNTIYF
TRBV7-9 - CASSPPQLPLHF
TRBV29-1 - CSVQPSRDRVWQQYF
TRBV10-3 - CAIAEPYTYNEQFF
TRBV5-6 - CASSPMTNYGYTF
TRBV19 few CASSIGESTWTQYF
TRBV29-1 few CSVLQGLAETQYF
TRBV6-1 - CASSDFSGQPQHF
TRBV6-1 - CASTEGTSGKETQYF
TRBV7-9 - CASSLWRGVSYEQYF
TRBV29-1 - CSVQDRGLLWYEQYF
TRBV4-2 - CASSQGLGGMNEQFF
TRBV10-2 - CASSESTGRAYEQYF
TRBV25-1 - CASSEGGGTIYGYTF
TRBV7-8 few CASSYTSGGGEKLFF
TRBV5-1 few CASSLTKTYEQYF
TRBV2 - CASSERTRGGTEAFF